One T cell receptor (beta chain) is described in this entry. This sample is part of a study of blood T cell repertoires in COVID-19. Study-level information: From the United States, Italy and Spain came samples of acute and convalescent COVID-19. PBMCs, B-cell-depleted T cells, or T cells provided the cDNA or gDNA that made up the material.

Per the original data handling: Reference gene primer amplification gave estimated nucleated cell counts. Some clones are missing from TCRdb's copy, which holds only in-frame ones; the method was immunoSEQ multiplex PCR. Clonal size and the V and J genes are those of that table, whereas D and trimming came from the DNA. Seen here are roughly 20,000 clones, 79% observed once, and the top ten hold approximately 60%. Specimen: peripheral blood. The receptor was derived from a man older than 75 with acute or convalescent COVID-19.

The CDR3 nucleotides are TGCGCCAGCAGCTTTGCTTCGGGCGGGAGGCTTAACACCGGGGAGCTGTTTTTT. Translation: CASSFASGGRLNTGELFF. This chain links TRBV4-1 with TRBJ2-2; TRBD2 agrees at 8 bases. The V segment lost 5 bases and the J segment 2 bases; nucleotides outside the gene matches: 13. The CDR3 is 18 residues long. Germline-derived CDR1 and CDR2 are MGHRA and YSYEKL.